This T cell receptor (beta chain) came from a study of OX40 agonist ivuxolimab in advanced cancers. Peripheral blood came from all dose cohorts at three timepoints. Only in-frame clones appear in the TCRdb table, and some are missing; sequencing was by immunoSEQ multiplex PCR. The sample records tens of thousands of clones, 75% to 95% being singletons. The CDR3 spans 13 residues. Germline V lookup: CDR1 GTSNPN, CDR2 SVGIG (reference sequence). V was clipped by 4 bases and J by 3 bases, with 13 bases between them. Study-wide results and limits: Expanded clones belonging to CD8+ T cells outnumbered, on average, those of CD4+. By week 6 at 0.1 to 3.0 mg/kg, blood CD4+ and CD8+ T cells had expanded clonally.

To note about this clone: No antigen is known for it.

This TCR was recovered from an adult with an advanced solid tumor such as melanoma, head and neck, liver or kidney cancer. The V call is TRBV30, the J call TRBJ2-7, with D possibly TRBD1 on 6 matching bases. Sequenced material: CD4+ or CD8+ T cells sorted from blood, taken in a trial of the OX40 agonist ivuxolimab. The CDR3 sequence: CAWMLPGVYEQYF. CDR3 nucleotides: TGTGCCTGGATGCTTCCAGGGGTCTACGAGCAGTACTTC.